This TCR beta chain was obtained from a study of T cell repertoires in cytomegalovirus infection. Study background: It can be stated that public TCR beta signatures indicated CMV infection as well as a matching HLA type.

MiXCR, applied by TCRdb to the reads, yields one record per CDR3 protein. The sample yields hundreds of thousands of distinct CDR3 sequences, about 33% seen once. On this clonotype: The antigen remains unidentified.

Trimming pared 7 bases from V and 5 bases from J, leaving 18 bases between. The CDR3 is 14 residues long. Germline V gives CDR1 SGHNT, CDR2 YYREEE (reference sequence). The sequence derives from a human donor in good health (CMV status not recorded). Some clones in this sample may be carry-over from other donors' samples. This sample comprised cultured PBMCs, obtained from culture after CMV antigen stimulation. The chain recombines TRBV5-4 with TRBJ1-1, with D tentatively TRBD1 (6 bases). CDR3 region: CASCKGGRDTEAFF. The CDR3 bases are TGTGCCAGCTGTAAGGGGGGGCGGGATACTGAAGCTTTCTTT.